The present entry profiles one T cell receptor (beta chain) with its context. Its antigen is not known. This entry is derived from a study of shared clonotypes between healthy human individuals. The study, taken as a whole, reports: Since donors were few, the genetic and exposure-history diversity represented was limited.

Germline V CDR1 and CDR2: MDHEN, SYDVKM. V lost 6 bases to trimming and J lost 9 bases, with 20 bases between them. CDR3 length equals 14 residues. Deep was the level used in running the assay. Repertoires were generated with immunoSEQ multiplex PCR, while TCRdb's copy carries only in-frame clones and drops some. The data hold about 1 million clones, with approximately 72% observed a single time. This sequence joins TRBV28 and TRBJ1-1; possible D gene TRBD1, 5 bases. The TCR originated in a man aged 18 to 29 in good health. Material: memory CD4+ T cells sorted from blood. Subset denoted: CD45RA-negative fraction. CDR3 residues: CASSPTGGSRKAFF. DNA of the CDR3: TGTGCCAGCAGCCCAACGGGGGGGTCGCGGAAAGCTTTCTTT.